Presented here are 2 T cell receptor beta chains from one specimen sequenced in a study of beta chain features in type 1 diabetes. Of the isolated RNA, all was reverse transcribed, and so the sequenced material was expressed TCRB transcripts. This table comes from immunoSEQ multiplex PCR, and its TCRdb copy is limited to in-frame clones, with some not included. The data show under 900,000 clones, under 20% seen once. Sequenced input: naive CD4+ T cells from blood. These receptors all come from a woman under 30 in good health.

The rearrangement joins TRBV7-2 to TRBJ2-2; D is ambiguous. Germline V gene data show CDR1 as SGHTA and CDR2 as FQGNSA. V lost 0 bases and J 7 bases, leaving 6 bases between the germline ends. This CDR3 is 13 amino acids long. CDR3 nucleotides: TGTGCCAGCAGCTTAGCGGTAAACGGGGAGCTGTTTTTT. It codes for CASSLAVNGELFF. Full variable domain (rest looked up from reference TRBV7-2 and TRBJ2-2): GAGVSQSPSNKVTEKGKDVELRCDPISGHTALYWYRQSLGQGLEFLIYFQGNSAPDKSGLPSDRFSAERTGGSVSTLTIQRTQQEDSAVYLCASSLAVNGELFFGEGSRLTVL.

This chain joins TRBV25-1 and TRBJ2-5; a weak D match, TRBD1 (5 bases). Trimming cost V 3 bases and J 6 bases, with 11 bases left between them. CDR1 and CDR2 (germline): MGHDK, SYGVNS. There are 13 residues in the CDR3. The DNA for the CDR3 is TGTGCCAGCAGTGACCCCAGGGATCAGACCCAGTACTTC. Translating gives CASSDPRDQTQYF.